These T cell receptor beta chains were read from a single sample in a study of memory CD4+ T cells and cytomegalovirus serostatus. This table comes from immunoSEQ multiplex PCR, and its TCRdb copy is limited to in-frame clones, with some not included. The table includes approximately 61,000 clones, roughly 75% detected once. Sequenced material: memory CD4+ T cells from blood. The receptors derive from an adult in good health and CMV-seronegative. Some clones in this sample may be carry-over from other donors' samples. CDR3s include the opening cysteine and the closing phenylalanine or tryptophan. The order of the fields is D gene, clone size, J gene, V gene, CDR3 protein, CDR3 DNA. D genes are given only for firm matches. Clone size is shown for a subset of rows, as once, few, many or a class of expanded clone.

d_call: NA
clone_size: NA
j_call: TRBJ2-4
v_call: TRBV7-2
cdr3_aa: CASSLGGLNLAKNIQYF
cdr3_nt: TGTGCCAGCAGCTTAGGGGGGCTAAATCTAGCCAAAAACATTCAGTACTTC

d_call: TRBD1
clone_size: NA
j_call: TRBJ1-2
v_call: TRBV30
cdr3_aa: CAWSGLIGAGGGYTF
cdr3_nt: TGTGCCTGGAGTGGATTGATAGGGGCAGGGGGTGGCTACACCTTC

d_call: NA
clone_size: NA
j_call: TRBJ1-5
v_call: TRBV28
cdr3_aa: CASSLGRRRASRRPQHF
cdr3_nt: TGTGCCAGCAGTTTAGGTCGCCGCAGGGCCTCCCGCCGGCCCCAGCATTTT

d_call: TRBD2
clone_size: NA
j_call: TRBJ2-7
v_call: TRBV10-3
cdr3_aa: CAIRGASGTYEQYF
cdr3_nt: TGTGCCATCAGGGGAGCTAGCGGTACCTACGAGCAGTACTTC

d_call: TRBD1
clone_size: NA
j_call: TRBJ1-5
v_call: TRBV7-2
cdr3_aa: CASSPGTGGYNNQPQHF
cdr3_nt: TGTGCCAGCAGTCCCGGGACAGGGGGCTATAACAATCAGCCCCAGCATTTT

d_call: NA
clone_size: many
j_call: TRBJ1-5
v_call: TRBV10-3
cdr3_aa: CAIRDLNQPQHF
cdr3_nt: TGTGCCATCAGGGACCTCAATCAGCCCCAGCATTTT

d_call: NA
clone_size: NA
j_call: TRBJ1-5
v_call: TRBV28
cdr3_aa: CASSSPGADQPQHF
cdr3_nt: TGTGCCAGCAGTTCCCCGGGGGCGGATCAGCCCCAGCATTTT

d_call: NA
clone_size: NA
j_call: TRBJ2-3
v_call: TRBV27
cdr3_aa: CASSLGEAGDTQYF
cdr3_nt: TGTGCCAGCAGTTTGGGGGAGGCTGGGGATACGCAGTATTTT

d_call: TRBD2
clone_size: once
j_call: TRBJ2-5
v_call: TRBV11-3
cdr3_aa: CASSPDSGQETQYF
cdr3_nt: TGTGCCAGCAGCCCAGATAGCGGGCAAGAGACCCAGTACTTC

d_call: NA
clone_size: NA
j_call: TRBJ2-5
v_call: TRBV5-1
cdr3_aa: CASSLNGGNEETQYF
cdr3_nt: TGCGCCAGCAGCCTAAACGGTGGTAACGAAGAGACCCAGTACTTC

d_call: NA
clone_size: NA
j_call: TRBJ1-2
v_call: TRBV6-6
cdr3_aa: CASSSESYGYTF
cdr3_nt: TGTGCCAGCAGCTCCGAGTCCTATGGCTACACCTTC

d_call: NA
clone_size: few
j_call: TRBJ2-7
v_call: TRBV4-3
cdr3_aa: CASSQGLSYEQYF
cdr3_nt: TGCGCCAGCAGCCAAGGACTCTCCTACGAGCAGTACTTC

d_call: NA
clone_size: NA
j_call: TRBJ1-6
v_call: TRBV30
cdr3_aa: CAWRQGSYNSPLHF
cdr3_nt: TGTGCCTGGAGACAGGGCTCCTATAATTCACCCCTCCACTTT

d_call: TRBD1
clone_size: NA
j_call: TRBJ2-7
v_call: TRBV18
cdr3_aa: CASSLGQGRTEQYF
cdr3_nt: TGTGCCAGCTCACTGGGACAGGGTAGGACCGAGCAGTACTTC

d_call: NA
clone_size: few
j_call: TRBJ2-7
v_call: TRBV5-8
cdr3_aa: CASNPVSSGYYEQYF
cdr3_nt: TGTGCCAGCAATCCTGTATCAAGCGGCTACTACGAGCAGTACTTC

d_call: NA
clone_size: once
j_call: TRBJ2-7
v_call: TRBV23-1
cdr3_aa: CASRWGGLTYEQYF
cdr3_nt: TGCGCCAGCAGGTGGGGGGGGCTTACCTACGAGCAGTACTTC

d_call: NA
clone_size: NA
j_call: TRBJ1-6
v_call: TRBV4-3
cdr3_aa: CASSQDTSYNSPLHF
cdr3_nt: TGCGCCAGCAGCCAAGACACTAGCTATAATTCACCCCTCCACTTT

d_call: TRBD1
clone_size: once
j_call: TRBJ1-6
v_call: TRBV19
cdr3_aa: CASSPRQGSSYNSPLHF
cdr3_nt: TGTGCCAGTAGTCCCCGACAGGGGAGCTCCTATAATTCACCCCTCCACTTT